This T cell receptor beta chain was found in a study of T cell clones after liver transplantation. Overall study context: TCRbeta sequencing after a pre-transplant mixed lymphocyte reaction identified graft-donor-reactive clones, later tracked in post-transplant blood. Three of the eight recipients were HCV-positive; the rest had non-autoimmune, non-viral transplant indications. Draws occurred before transplant, before withdrawal, and after complete or failed withdrawal. Findings of the study overall: A larger donor-reactive than third-party decline suggested partial antigen-specific deletion.

A note on this clone: The target antigen is unknown. At one boundary the junction diverges from the germline segment, which might be a read error.

Method: immunoSEQ multiplex PCR; TCRdb's copy keeps in-frame clones and lacks some. Of about 80,000 clones detected, roughly 80% appear once; the ten largest clones hold approximately 0.47%. The source was CD4+ T cells from blood, collected around 42 months after liver transplant. The receptor comes from a human patient who received a liver transplant. Some T cells could come from the graft donor.

The CDR3 sequence is CASSPTGYGETQYF. DNA of the CDR3: TGTGCTAGCAGCCCAACGGGCTACGGAGAGACCCAGTACTTC. The chain links TRBV7-7 to TRBJ2-5, with D uncertain. Germline V gives CDR1 SSHAT, CDR2 FNYEAQ (reference sequence). This CDR3 has 14 amino acids.